The entry below gives a single TCR beta chain sequence along with its context. The antigen remains unidentified. This record comes from a study of a mutant IDH1 vaccine in newly diagnosed glioma. For the study at large: With temozolomide cycles, or 4-6 weeks after radiotherapy alone, vaccination was started. Patients were pretreated with radiotherapy, temozolomide, or both, mostly both.

The time point denotes: week 23, last vaccination. In every dose of vaccine, 300 ug of mutant IDH1 20-mer peptide was given alongside topical imiquimod. The table came from immunoSEQ multiplex PCR; TCRdb's copy has only in-frame clones and leaves some out. The sample has just over 65,000 clones, nearly 85% seen once. CDR3 length: 17 amino acids. The V gene end was trimmed by 1 base and the J gene end by 5 bases; junction bases not matched to a gene: 8. Germline V gene data show CDR1 as LNHNV and CDR2 as YYDKDF (reference sequence). The receptor was derived from a young man with glioma. The V and J genes are TRBV15 and TRBJ2-7, with 13 bases aligning to TRBD2. The input for sequencing was PBMCs, taken from a glioma patient whose treatment included an IDH1 peptide vaccine. The CDR3 DNA follows: TGTGCCACCAGCAGAGGCCCCCCCGGACTAGCGGGAGACGAGCAGTACTTC. Its translation is CATSRGPPGLAGDEQYF.